Listed below are T cell receptor beta chains from one sample, sequenced in a study of T-cell reconstitution after alpha-beta-depleted transplantation in children. TCRdb processed the PCR reads anew with MiXCR; each CDR3 protein has one entry. The table has about 640,000 distinct CDR3 sequences, roughly 17% seen once. The starting material was PBMCs from the stem cell graft donor, obtained from the stem cell graft. The receptors derive from a human donor who donated a stem cell graft to a child with acute myeloid leukemia. Both conserved end residues are part of each CDR3. The D gene is left open where the match is weak. For some rows the clone size is stated as once, few or many, or as a class when expanded; others skip it.

size	V	D	J	DNA	CDR3
NA	TRBV11-2	TRBD1	TRBJ1-1	TGTGCCAGCAGCCCGGAGCTGTTACGGGACAGTCCCAGGGAGACTGAAGCTTTCTTT	CASSPELLRDSPRETEAFF
NA	TRBV6-1	NA	TRBJ1-5	TGTGCCAGCAGCTCACGGGGAGGTCTAGAGCCCCAGCATTTT	CASSSRGGLEPQHF
many	TRBV29-1	NA	TRBJ1-2	TGCAGCGTTGAAGATAGGAGGGCTACAGGTTATGGCTACACCTTC	CSVEDRRATGYGYTF
many	TRBV9	NA	TRBJ2-1	TGTGCCAGCAGCGCGGGGGCAGGGGATTTCGGTGAGCAGTTCTTC	CASSAGAGDFGEQFF
NA	TRBV12-3/TRBV12-4	TRBD2	TRBJ2-1	TGTACCAGCTGTTTAGCGGTGCGGGGGTTGCGCTCCTACAATGAGCAGTTCTTC	CTSCLAVRGLRSYNEQFF
few	TRBV7-8	NA	TRBJ2-2	TGTGCCAGCAGCCCCCCGAGACGAACCGGGGAGCTGTTTTTT	CASSPPRRTGELFF
many	TRBV9	NA	TRBJ2-1	TGTGCCAGCAGCGTACGCCAGAGGGGTGAGCAGTTCTTC	CASSVRQRGEQFF
many	TRBV7-6	TRBD2	TRBJ2-1	TGTGCCAGCAGCCGATCGGGGGGAAGTACCTACAATGAGCAGTTCTTC	CASSRSGGSTYNEQFF
NA	TRBV6-1	NA	TRBJ2-2	TGTGCCAGCAGGGTAGGACAGATCACCGGGGAGCTGTTTTTT	CASRVGQITGELFF
few	TRBV7-6	NA	TRBJ2-3	TGTGCCAGCAGCTCTAACTTGTACTCTGGCACAGATACGCAGTATTTT	CASSSNLYSGTDTQYF
few	TRBV20-1	TRBD1	TRBJ2-2	TGCAGTGCTCTTGTACCGGGACAGGGGGTAACCGGGGAGCTGTTTTTT	CSALVPGQGVTGELFF